A selection of T cell receptor beta chains follows, all from one sample in a study of CD4+ T cells in melanoma. TCRdb keeps only in-frame clones here, not all; method: immunoSEQ multiplex PCR. The profile shows some 13,000 clones, approximately 71% of them singletons. Sequences were obtained from cells from a culture (not recorded whether cultured in vitro). The receptor set was obtained from a human donor with melanoma. CDR3s include the opening cysteine and the closing phenylalanine or tryptophan. Each record gives: J gene, V gene, D gene, CDR3 length, clone size, CDR3 DNA, CDR3 protein. The D gene is left open where the match is weak. Expanded clones get a size class; other rows say once, few or many, or leave the size out.

TRBJ2-2,TRBV2,-,13,few,TGTGCCAGCAGTGAACTCGGCACCGGGGAGCTGTTTTTT,CASSELGTGELFF
TRBJ1-1,TRBV6-1,-,13,medium-sized,TGTGCCAGCAGTGAAGTCCGGGGCACTGAAGCTTTCTTT,CASSEVRGTEAFF
TRBJ2-3,TRBV27,-,14,-,TGTGCCAGCAGTTTAGGGCAACTCACAGATACGCAGTATTTT,CASSLGQLTDTQYF
TRBJ2-7,TRBV28,-,13,-,TGTGCCAGCAGTTTAGTCAGACCCTACGAGCAGTACTTC,CASSLVRPYEQYF
TRBJ2-6,TRBV18,-,14,few,TGTGCCAGCTCATCGGTCTCTGGGGCCAACGTCCTGACTTTC,CASSSVSGANVLTF
TRBJ2-1,TRBV2,-,15,few,TGTGCCAGCAGTGTGGGCGGGGAAAGCTACAATGAGCAGTTCTTC,CASSVGGESYNEQFF
TRBJ1-6,TRBV2,-,15,few,TGTGCCAGCAGTGAAGTTGTCCCCTATAATTCACCCCTCCACTTT,CASSEVVPYNSPLHF
TRBJ1-6,TRBV15,-,14,-,TGTGCCACCAGGGACTTCTCCTATAATTCACCCCTCCACTTT,CATRDFSYNSPLHF
TRBJ2-5,TRBV14,-,12,few,TGTGCCAGCAGTCTTAAATTGGAGACCCAGTACTTC,CASSLKLETQYF
TRBJ2-6,TRBV30,TRBD1,17,medium-sized,TGTGCCTGGAGTCGGGACAGGTCATCCTCTGGGGCCAACGTCCTGACTTTC,CAWSRDRSSSGANVLTF
TRBJ1-3,TRBV11-2,-,17,-,TGTGCCAGCAGCTCACCGGGACGGCGAAGCTCTGGAAACACCATATATTTT,CASSSPGRRSSGNTIYF
TRBJ1-1,TRBV7-3,-,13,-,TGTGCCAGCAGTAACGAGGTTGGAACTGAAGCTTTCTTT,CASSNEVGTEAFF